A selection of T cell receptor beta chains follows, all from one sample in a study of blood T cell repertoires in COVID-19. This table comes from immunoSEQ multiplex PCR, and its TCRdb copy is limited to in-frame clones, with some not included. The sample has under 250,000 clones, 87% seen once. Sequencing was carried out using PBMCs or T cells enriched from blood (not recorded which). The source is a man between 25 and 39 years old who had recovered from COVID-19. CDR3s include the opening cysteine and the closing phenylalanine or tryptophan.

j_gene	v_gene	len	CDR3aa
TRBJ2-7	TRBV6-2/TRBV6-3	14	CASSYTGTVFEQYF
TRBJ1-1	TRBV7-8	14	CASSFTGGDTEAFF
TRBJ2-7	TRBV29-1	12	CSVAGRGREQYF
TRBJ1-6	TRBV5-8	14	CASIKDRGYSPLHF
TRBJ1-2	TRBV29-1	11	CSTRGRRGYTF
TRBJ2-7	TRBV9	14	CASSESHAGGKQYF
TRBJ2-4	TRBV2	15	CAGQGANMAKNIQYF
TRBJ2-7	TRBV7-2	15	CASSLEGGGAYEQYF
TRBJ2-1	TRBV5-6	16	CASIPSAAPRGSEQFF
TRBJ1-4	TRBV25-1	18	CASSNRRTGGVANEKLFF
TRBJ1-6	TRBV6-5	13	CATLGQGGSPLHF
TRBJ1-2	TRBV16	14	CASSQSSARRGYTF
TRBJ1-2	TRBV4-2	14	CASSRVLGTYGYTF
TRBJ1-1	TRBV30	14	CAWSRTGGGTEAFF
TRBJ2-7	TRBV2	15	CASSAEGAPAYEQYF
TRBJ1-2	TRBV5-6	12	CASSLASGFYTF
TRBJ1-1	TRBV24-1	15	CATSDYSNTNGGAFF
TRBJ2-7	TRBV27	16	CASSFSGQTLIAEQYF
TRBJ2-3	TRBV2	15	CASRDLLVPTDTQYF
TRBJ2-3	TRBV6-4	14	CASSVGALTDTQYF
TRBJ2-7	TRBV7-9	13	CASSLGTRYEQYF
TRBJ1-5	TRBV2	16	CASSEAFGRGNQPQHF
TRBJ1-4	TRBV4-3	15	CASSLLRGHNEKLFF
TRBJ1-1	TRBV3-1/TRBV3-2	14	CASSQGTGSTEAFF
TRBJ2-3	TRBV4-2	15	CASSQDPEAPDTQYF
TRBJ2-2	TRBV7-3	14	CASRPGRNTGELFF
TRBJ1-1	TRBV5-6	16	CASSFGRQGRVTEAFF
TRBJ2-6	TRBV7-8	17	CASSPRDRTAGANVLTF
TRBJ2-3	TRBV12-3/TRBV12-4	12	CASSFLVHTQYF
TRBJ2-2	TRBV9	15	CASSVGGSRTGELFF
TRBJ1-1	TRBV2	15	CASSPKTGVNTEAFF
TRBJ1-1	TRBV11-2	14	CASSLTPGRTEAFF
TRBJ1-2	TRBV28	13	CASSFTTSRGYTF
TRBJ1-1	TRBV6-5	14	CASSLPGSNTEAFF
TRBJ1-6	TRBV2	17	CASSEALPSSYNSPLHF
TRBJ1-4	TRBV5-7	13	CASSLPQGEKLFF
TRBJ1-1	TRBV10-1	17	CASSERRERTGDTEAFF
TRBJ2-2	TRBV2	14	CASRREGGPGELFF
TRBJ2-3	TRBV4-3	17	CASSVRTSGSSTDTQYF
TRBJ1-1	TRBV6-1	18	CASSEARDRGRRNTEAFF
TRBJ2-3	TRBV7-2	15	CASSLNTGRTDTQYF
TRBJ1-3	TRBV4-3	16	CASSQYRESSGNTIYF